This TCR beta chain originates from a study of CXCR3-negative and CXCR3-positive naive CD8 T cells. The wider study: Cumulative TRB read yield was approximately 135 million, averaging about 1.5 +/- 0.3 million per library. Notes on the study in general: The study found CXCR3 expression partially decreased after cryopreservation and ran most assays on fresh PBMCs. With respect to TRBV-TRBJ usage, naive CXCR3-negative and CXCR3-positive cells were similar; memory differed. Naive subsets had comparable surface CD5; TCR strength was inferred from TRB CDR3 properties.

Germline V lookup: CDR1 SQVTM, CDR2 ANQGSEA. The CDR3 is 12 amino acids. The authors prepared UMI-labeled TRB cDNA libraries by 5' RACE. From its re-call of the 5' RACE reads, TCRdb lists each CDR3 protein once, without DNA. In all, the sample yields some 41,000 distinct CDR3 sequences. Worth noting for this clonotype: Antigen: not known.

The rearrangement links TRBV29-1 to TRBJ1-3; TCRdb calls TRBD1, which cannot be checked without DNA. The sample was naive CXCR3- CD8+ T cells from blood. The subset denotes: CD45RO-CCR7+CD27+CD95- naive CD8+ T cells lacking CXCR3 (TNR3-). This sequence was found in a human donor in good health. Some clones in this sample may be carry-over from other donors' samples. This CDR3 reads CSVTGDGNTIYF.